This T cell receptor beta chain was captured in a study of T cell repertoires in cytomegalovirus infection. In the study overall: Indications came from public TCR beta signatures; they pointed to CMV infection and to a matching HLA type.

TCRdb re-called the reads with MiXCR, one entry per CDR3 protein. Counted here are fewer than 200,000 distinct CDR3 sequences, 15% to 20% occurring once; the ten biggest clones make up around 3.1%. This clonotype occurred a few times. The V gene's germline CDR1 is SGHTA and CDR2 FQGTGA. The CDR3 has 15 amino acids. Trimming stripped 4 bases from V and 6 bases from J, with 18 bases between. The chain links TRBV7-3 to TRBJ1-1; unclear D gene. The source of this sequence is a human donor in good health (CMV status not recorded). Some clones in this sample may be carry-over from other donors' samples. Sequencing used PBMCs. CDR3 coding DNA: TGTGCCAGCAGCTCCTCGACGGACCCGAAGGCTGAAGCTTTCTTT. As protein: CASSSSTDPKAEAFF.